Given below is one T cell receptor (beta chain) in context. In the study's own analysis: Cell counts per sample came from amplifying reference gene primers. TCRdb's copy holds only in-frame clones and misses some; the assay was immunoSEQ multiplex PCR. V and J calls and clone size are those listed in that table; D and trimming were worked out from the DNA. This sample has about 220,000 clones, with more than 65% found just once. The record originates from a study of blood T cell repertoires in COVID-19. At the level of the study: In each case, the material was cDNA or gDNA derived from T cells, B-cell-depleted T cells, or PBMCs.

Sequences were obtained from peripheral blood. The sequence was obtained from a man aged 45-65 years with active or convalescent COVID-19.

DNA for the CDR3: TGTGCCAGCAGCCCCACAGGGTTAAGTGGGGAAAAACTGTTTTTT. Translated: CASSPTGLSGEKLFF. The J gene is TRBJ1-4, the V gene TRBV28; D may be TRBD1 (6 bases). There are 15 residues in the CDR3. Germline V gene lookup returns CDR1 MDHEN and CDR2 SYDVKM. V shed 6 bases and J shed 8 bases, with 19 bases lying between them.